A selection of T cell receptor beta chains follows, all from one sample in a study of CD8 T cells in ankylosing spondylitis. TCRdb itself ran the 5' RACE reads through MiXCR, one entry per CDR3 protein. The data contain approximately 300,000 distinct CDR3 sequences, around 7.6% of them singletons. Sequencing was performed on blood, either unsorted or a sorted T cell fraction (not recorded which). All receptors derive from a male donor with ankylosing spondylitis. Each CDR3 is given with its conserved first and last residue. The order of the fields is D gene, J gene, clone size, V gene, CDR3 length, CDR3 DNA, CDR3 protein. A D gene is named only where the DNA matches it firmly. Only some rows state a clone size, as once, few, many or a class for expanded clones.

TRBD1 TRBJ1-4 - TRBV18 15 TGTGCCAGCTCCCTGGAACAGGGGAATCAAGAAAAACTGTTTTTT CASSLEQGNQEKLFF
- TRBJ2-7 many TRBV12-3/TRBV12-4 14 TGTGCCAGCAGTTTGGCTCCCGAAGCTGGCGAGCAGTACTTC CASSLAPEAGEQYF
- TRBJ2-1 - TRBV20-1 14 TGCAGTGCTAGTCGTTTCGGGCCATACAATGAGCAGTTCTTC CSASRFGPYNEQFF
TRBD2 TRBJ2-5 few TRBV20-1 13 TGCAGTGCAAAGACTAGCGGGAGAGAGACCCAGTACTTC CSAKTSGRETQYF
- TRBJ2-7 many TRBV6-2/TRBV6-3 13 TGTGCCAGCAACCTTTTGGGTGCCTACGAGCAGTACTTC CASNLLGAYEQYF
- TRBJ2-7 - TRBV5-8 11 TGTGCCAGCAGCCCATATGGCGAGCAGTACTTC CASSPYGEQYF
- TRBJ2-1 - TRBV7-9 15 TGTGCCAGCAGCCCCCACGTGGGGGCGGGAAATGAGCAGTTCTTC CASSPHVGAGNEQFF
- TRBJ1-6 many TRBV7-3 13 TGTGCCAGCAGCTCTTACAGGGACTCACCCCTCCACTTT CASSSYRDSPLHF
TRBD2 TRBJ2-7 few TRBV5-1 14 TGCGCCAGCAGCTTAACTAGCGCCCCCGACGAGCAGTACTTC CASSLTSAPDEQYF
TRBD2 TRBJ2-5 few TRBV15 16 TGTGCCACCAGCGAGATGCTAGCGGGAGGCAAAGAGACCCAGTACTTC CATSEMLAGGKETQYF
- TRBJ1-1 many TRBV7-9 14 TGTGCCAGCAGCTTAGTGACGGGCACCACTGAAGCTTTCTTT CASSLVTGTTEAFF
- TRBJ2-1 few TRBV6-4 15 TGTGCCAGCAGTGACGGTTCGGGTGTATACAATGAGCAGTTCTTC CASSDGSGVYNEQFF
TRBD1 TRBJ2-5 few TRBV7-9 16 TGTGCCAGCAGCCCCACGGGGACAGGGGGCGCCGGGACCCAGTACTTC CASSPTGTGGAGTQYF
- TRBJ1-1 few TRBV4-1 14 TGCGCCAGCAGCCAGCCCCGGTGGGGGACTGAAGCTTTCTTT CASSQPRWGTEAFF
- TRBJ2-7 - TRBV3-1 15 TGTGCCAGCAGCCAAGATTTGGGACATTCCTACGAGCAGTACTTC CASSQDLGHSYEQYF
- TRBJ1-4 many TRBV20-1 13 TGCAGTGCTAGAGGTGGGGAGGATGAAAAACTGTTTTTT CSARGGEDEKLFF
TRBD1 TRBJ2-7 many TRBV5-1 15 TGCGCCAGCAGCTTGACAGGGGGCAAGGCCTACGAGCAGTACTTC CASSLTGGKAYEQYF
TRBD2 TRBJ2-7 - TRBV3-1 12 TGTGCCAGCGCCGGGGGGGGCTACGAGCAGTACTTC CASAGGGYEQYF
- TRBJ2-7 few TRBV12-3/TRBV12-4 14 TGTGCCAGCAGTTTAGCAGCCACCCCCCTTGAGGCGCACTTC CASSLAATPLEAHF
TRBD2 TRBJ2-5 few TRBV11-2 16 TGTGCCAGCAGCTTTAACCCAACGGGGGGCCAAGAGACCCAGTACTTC CASSFNPTGGQETQYF
- TRBJ2-1 once TRBV25-1 17 TGTGCCAGCCGGGGACAAGAATTCATTAGCTCCTACAATGAGCAGTTCTTC CASRGQEFISSYNEQFF
- TRBJ2-2 few TRBV2 15 TGTGCCAGCAGGCGGGAGCAGGGGGCAACCGGGGAGCTGTTTTTT CASRREQGATGELFF
- TRBJ2-1 - TRBV7-2 13 TGTGCCAGCAGCTTAGCGCGGCCCCCGGTTGGATTCTTC CASSLARPPVGFF
- TRBJ2-1 many TRBV20-1 14 TGCAGTGCTAGCGGGATAAGCTCCTACAATGAGCAGTTCTTC CSASGISSYNEQFF
- TRBJ2-7 - TRBV5-1 11 TGCGCCAGCAGAGAAGATTACGAGCAGTACTTC CASREDYEQYF
TRBD1 TRBJ1-6 - TRBV6-2/TRBV6-3 16 TGTGCCAGCGTCTATCAGGAACAGGGGGTTTGTTCACCCCTCCACTTT CASVYQEQGVCSPLHF
- TRBJ2-7 few TRBV20-1 13 TGCAGTGCCCCGGGACCCGATTCCTACGAGCAGTACTTC CSAPGPDSYEQYF
- TRBJ2-1 - TRBV7-6 17 TGTGCCAGCAGCTTAGCGAGTAGTTTTTCCTCCTACAATGAGCAGTTCTTC CASSLASSFSSYNEQFF
TRBD2 TRBJ2-3 - TRBV9 16 TGTGCCAGCAGCCCCTTAGGAGCGGGAGGGCAAGATACGCAGTATTTT CASSPLGAGGQDTQYF
TRBD1 TRBJ1-5 - TRBV20-1 15 TGCAGTGCTAGAGATTGGCAGGGGGTTAATCAGCCCCAGCATTTT CSARDWQGVNQPQHF
- TRBJ2-7 few TRBV7-9 15 TGTGCCAGCAGCAAAGACCGGGACGCCTCCTACGAGCAGTACTTC CASSKDRDASYEQYF
- TRBJ2-1 few TRBV7-2 15 TGTGCCAGCAGCTTCCCAGGGAGCTTGGGCAATGAGCAGTTCTTC CASSFPGSLGNEQFF
- TRBJ1-2 many TRBV27 13 TGTGCCAGCAGTCTCCAGGGGTCAACGGGCTACACCTTC CASSLQGSTGYTF
TRBD2 TRBJ2-7 - TRBV7-9 15 TGTGCCAGCAGCTTAGTTCGGGAGGGCCTTTTCGAGCAGTACTTC CASSLVREGLFEQYF
- TRBJ2-2 - TRBV4-2 16 TGTGCCAGCAGCCAAACCTACCAGCAGAACACCGGGGAGCTGTTTTTT CASSQTYQQNTGELFF
- TRBJ2-7 - TRBV6-5 11 TGTGCCAGCAAAGTCGGCTACGAGCAGTACTTC CASKVGYEQYF
TRBD1 TRBJ1-4 - TRBV20-1 16 TGCAGTGCTTACCGCGCAGACAGGGGAACTAATGAAAAACTGTTTTTT CSAYRADRGTNEKLFF
TRBD1 TRBJ1-2 many TRBV7-3 17 TGTGCCAGCAGCCCCTCCGGGACAGCCAGGTCAACTTATGGCTACACCTTC CASSPSGTARSTYGYTF
- TRBJ2-6 - TRBV9 14 TGTGCCAGCAGCGGGACCTTTGGGGCCAACGTCCTGACTTTC CASSGTFGANVLTF
- TRBJ2-6 - TRBV2 14 TGTGCCAGCAGCACGTTATCTGGGGCCAACGTCCTGACTTTC CASSTLSGANVLTF
- TRBJ2-5 few TRBV15 15 TGTGCCACCAGCAGAGACAGTGGGACCCAAGAGACCCAGTACTTC CATSRDSGTQETQYF